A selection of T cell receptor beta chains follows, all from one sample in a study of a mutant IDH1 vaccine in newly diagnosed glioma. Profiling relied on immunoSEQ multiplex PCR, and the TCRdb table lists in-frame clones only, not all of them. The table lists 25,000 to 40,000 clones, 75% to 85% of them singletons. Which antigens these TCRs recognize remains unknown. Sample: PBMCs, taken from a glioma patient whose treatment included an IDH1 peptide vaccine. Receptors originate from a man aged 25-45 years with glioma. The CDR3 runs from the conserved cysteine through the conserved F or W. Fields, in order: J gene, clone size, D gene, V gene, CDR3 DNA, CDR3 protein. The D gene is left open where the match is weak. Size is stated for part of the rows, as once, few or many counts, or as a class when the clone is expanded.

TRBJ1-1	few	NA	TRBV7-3	TGTGCCAGCAGCCGAGATTTGAACACTGAAGCTTTCTTT	CASSRDLNTEAFF
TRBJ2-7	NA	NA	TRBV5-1	TGCGCCAGCACTCGGGGGGCTACCTCTAACTCCTACGAGCAGTACTTC	CASTRGATSNSYEQYF
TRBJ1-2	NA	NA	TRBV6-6	TGTGCCAGCCAACCCCCCGGGGGCAAGGTTGGCTACACCTTC	CASQPPGGKVGYTF
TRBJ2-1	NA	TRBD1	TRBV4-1	TGCGCCAGCAGCCAGGACAGGGGAGCTTACAATGAGCAGTTCTTC	CASSQDRGAYNEQFF
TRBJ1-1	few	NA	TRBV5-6	TGTGCCAGCAGCTTGGCGGTGGGCACTGAAGCTTTCTTT	CASSLAVGTEAFF
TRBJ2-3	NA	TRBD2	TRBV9	TGTGCCAGCAGCGCCGGGACTATTTCTACAGATACGCAGTATTTT	CASSAGTISTDTQYF
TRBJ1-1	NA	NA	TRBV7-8	TGTGCCAGCAGCTCGACCAGGGGAGGGAATGAAGCTTTCTTT	CASSSTRGGNEAFF
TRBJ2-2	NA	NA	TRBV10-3	TGTGCCATCAGTGACAGAACTACCACCGGGGAGCTGTTTTTT	CAISDRTTTGELFF
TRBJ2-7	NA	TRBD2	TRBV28	TGTGCCAGCAGACTGACTAGCGGGGGGGCCTACGAGCAGTACTTC	CASRLTSGGAYEQYF
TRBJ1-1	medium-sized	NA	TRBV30	TGTGCCTGGAAGTCGGAGATGAACACTGAAGCTTTCTTT	CAWKSEMNTEAFF
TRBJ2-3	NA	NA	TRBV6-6	TGTGCCACCTCCTCCCGAGGGGCCGAAGATACGCAGTATTTT	CATSSRGAEDTQYF
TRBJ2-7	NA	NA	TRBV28	TGTGCCAGCAGCCCGCTTCGTGAGCAGTACTTC	CASSPLREQYF
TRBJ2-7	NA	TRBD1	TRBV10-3	TGTGCCATCAATACAGGGGTTACCTACGAGCAGTACTTC	CAINTGVTYEQYF
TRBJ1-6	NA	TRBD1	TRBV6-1	TGTGCCGGTGCTCTCGACAGGGGGCGGGATTCACCCCTCCACTTT	CAGALDRGRDSPLHF
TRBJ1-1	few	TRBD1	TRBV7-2	TGTGCCAGCAGCTTAGCTGGGACAGGGAGGTCTGAAGCTTTCTTT	CASSLAGTGRSEAFF
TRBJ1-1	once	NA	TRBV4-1	TGCGCCAGCAGCCTCACCGGGACCGGGTCTCGAGGGGCTTTCTTT	CASSLTGTGSRGAFF
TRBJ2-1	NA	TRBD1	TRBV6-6	TGTGCCAGCGGCCCGGACAGGGTGTCGAATGAGCAGTTCTTC	CASGPDRVSNEQFF
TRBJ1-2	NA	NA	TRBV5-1	TGCGCCAGCAGCTTGGAGGGAAATCTCATCGACTATGGCTACACCTTC	CASSLEGNLIDYGYTF
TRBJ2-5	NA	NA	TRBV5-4	TGTGCCAGCAGCTTGGCCAGCGGAGGAGAGACCCAGTACTTC	CASSLASGGETQYF
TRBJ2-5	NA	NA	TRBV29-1	TGCAGCGTTGAAGCAGGAGGCGGAGAGACCCAGTACTTC	CSVEAGGGETQYF
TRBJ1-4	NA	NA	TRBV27	TGTGCCAGCAGTTTATCGTACAATGAAAAACTGTTTTTT	CASSLSYNEKLFF
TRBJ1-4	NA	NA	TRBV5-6	TGTGCCAGCAGCCCCGGGCCTAATGAAAAACTGTTTTTT	CASSPGPNEKLFF
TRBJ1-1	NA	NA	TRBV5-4	TGTGCCAGCAGCATAACGGGGTATCAGGGAGCTTTCTTT	CASSITGYQGAFF
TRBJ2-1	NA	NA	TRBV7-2	TGTGCCAGCAGCCCCAAGTCAGGATCCTACAATGAGCAGTTCTTC	CASSPKSGSYNEQFF
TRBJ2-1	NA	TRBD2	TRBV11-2	TGTGCCAGCAGCGCTCTACCGGGACTAGCGGGAGATGAGCAGTTCTTC	CASSALPGLAGDEQFF
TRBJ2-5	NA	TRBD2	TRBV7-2	TGTGCCAGCAGCTTTGGACTAGCGGTTGAGACCCAGTACTTC	CASSFGLAVETQYF
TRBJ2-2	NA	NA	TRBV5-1	TGCGCCAGCAATGGGGCCGACACCGGGGAGCTGTTTTTT	CASNGADTGELFF
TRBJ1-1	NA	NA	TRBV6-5	TGTGCCAGCAGGAGTATGAGGCTGGGTGAAGCTTTCTTT	CASRSMRLGEAFF
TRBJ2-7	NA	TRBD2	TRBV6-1	TGTGCCAGCAGTGATCCGGGCGGGGGTAGGTACGAGCAGTACTTC	CASSDPGGGRYEQYF
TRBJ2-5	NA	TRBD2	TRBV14	TGTGCCAGCAGCCAAGAATTCGGTAGCGGGAGTGAGACCCAGTACTTC	CASSQEFGSGSETQYF
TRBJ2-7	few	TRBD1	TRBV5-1	TGCGCCAGCAGCAAGGGACAGAGAGTCGAGCAGTACTTC	CASSKGQRVEQYF
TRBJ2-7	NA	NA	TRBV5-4	TGTGCCAGCAGCCATTCCGTGGAAGGAGTAGGAGAACAGTACTTC	CASSHSVEGVGEQYF
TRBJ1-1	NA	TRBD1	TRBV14	TGTGCCAGCAGCCACGGGGACAGGGGACGCGACACTGAAGCTTTCTTT	CASSHGDRGRDTEAFF
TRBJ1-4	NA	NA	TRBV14	TGTGCCAGCAGCCTGGGGGGGAGTGAAAAACTGTTTTTT	CASSLGGSEKLFF
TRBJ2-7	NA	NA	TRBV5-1	TGCGCCAGCAGCCCTACACCTCTGCGACGAGCCTACGAGCAGTACTTC	CASSPTPLRRAYEQYF
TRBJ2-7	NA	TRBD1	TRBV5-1	TGCGCCAGCAGCCCCCGAAAGGGGGCAACCTACGAGCAGTACTTC	CASSPRKGATYEQYF
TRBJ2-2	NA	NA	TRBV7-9	TGTGCCAGCAGCTTAGGCACCGGGGAGCTGTTTTTT	CASSLGTGELFF
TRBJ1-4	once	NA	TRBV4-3	TGCGCCAGCAGCCAAGAGGCCCAAAGCGCTAATGAAAAACTGTTTTTT	CASSQEAQSANEKLFF
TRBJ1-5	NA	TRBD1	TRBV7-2	TGTGCCAGCAGCGTGACAGGGAGAGGCGACAATCAGCCCCAGCATTTT	CASSVTGRGDNQPQHF
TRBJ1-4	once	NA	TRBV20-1	TGCAGTGCATGGTTTGAAAAACTGTTTTTT	CSAWFEKLFF
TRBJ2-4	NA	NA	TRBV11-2	TGTGCCAGCAGCTTGGAGGAGCAGGGGGCCAAAAACATTCAGTACTTC	CASSLEEQGAKNIQYF
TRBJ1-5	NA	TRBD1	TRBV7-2	TGTGCCAGCAGCCGGACAGGTGGCAATCAGCCCCAGCATTTT	CASSRTGGNQPQHF
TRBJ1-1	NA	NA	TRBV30	TGTGCTGGTAGGAGGGACACTGAAGCTTTCTTT	CAGRRDTEAFF
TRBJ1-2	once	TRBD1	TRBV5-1	TGCGCCAGCAGCTTGGAACAGGGGAATGGCTACACCTTC	CASSLEQGNGYTF
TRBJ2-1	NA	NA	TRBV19	TGTGCCAGTAGTATAGCCCACAGCGGACAAACCTACAATGAGCAGTTCTTC	CASSIAHSGQTYNEQFF
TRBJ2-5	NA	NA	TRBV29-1	TGCAGCGTTGAATATCCCCTCGGGAGAGAGACCCAGTACTTC	CSVEYPLGRETQYF
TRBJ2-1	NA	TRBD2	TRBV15	TGTGCCACCAGAAGAAGTAGCGGGGCATACAATGAGCAGTTCTTC	CATRRSSGAYNEQFF
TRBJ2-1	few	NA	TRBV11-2	TGTGCCAGCAGCGCCACTAGTCGTGGGTACAATGAGCAGTTCTTC	CASSATSRGYNEQFF
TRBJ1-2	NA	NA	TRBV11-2	TGTGCCAGCAGCTTAAGTCGGGTTGAGCGAACTACTAACTATGGCTACACCTTC	CASSLSRVERTTNYGYTF
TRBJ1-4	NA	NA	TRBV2	TGTGCCAGCGCCAGAGGTGCGGGAAATGAAAAACTGTTTTTT	CASARGAGNEKLFF
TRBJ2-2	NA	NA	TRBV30	TGTGCCTGGAGTGGGTGGGCGAACACCGGGGAGCTGTTTTTT	CAWSGWANTGELFF
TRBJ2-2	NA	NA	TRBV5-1	TGCGCCAGCAGCTTGGGGGGCCTTAGGACCGGGGAGCTGTTTTTT	CASSLGGLRTGELFF
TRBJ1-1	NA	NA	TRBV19	TGTGCCAGTACCCTCCGGGGGCGCGACACTGAAGCTTTCTTT	CASTLRGRDTEAFF
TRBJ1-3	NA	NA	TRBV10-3	TGTGCCATCAGTGACCCAGGCTTCTCTGGAAACACCATATATTTT	CAISDPGFSGNTIYF
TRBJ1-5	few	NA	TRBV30	TGTGCCTGGAGTGGCGCCGCGACAGCATTCAATCAGCCCCAGCATTTT	CAWSGAATAFNQPQHF
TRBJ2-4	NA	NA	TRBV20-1	TGCAGTGGGGGCCGAGAGCCGGCGAGGTACTTC	CSGGREPARYF
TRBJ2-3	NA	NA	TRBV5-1	TGCGCCAGCAGCTTGGAGCCAGGGGGGACAGATACGCAGTATTTT	CASSLEPGGTDTQYF
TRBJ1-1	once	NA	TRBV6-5	TGTGCCAGCAGTGACAGTGGGGGAGGCACTGAAGCTTTCTTT	CASSDSGGGTEAFF